This T cell receptor (beta chain) was documented in a study of shared clonotypes between healthy human individuals. Study-wide results and caveats: Only blood was sampled; tissue repertoires likely differ. Non-shared clonotypes were found to have lower generation probabilities than the clonotypes that were shared by all four of the sorted-subset donors.

Only one count was recorded for this clone. Its antigen is unidentified. The sorted-subset replicate PCRs were given 200 ng DNA, which is 25,000 to 35,000 T cell genomes. The table came from immunoSEQ multiplex PCR; TCRdb's copy has only in-frame clones and leaves some out. The table includes around 340,000 clones, 73% detected once. Sequences were obtained from memory CD4+ T cells sorted from blood. Noted subset: CD45RA-negative fraction. This receptor was obtained from a young man in good health.

CDR3 bases: TGTGCCAGCAGTGACCCCAACAGGGGAACCTACGAGCAGTACTTC. It translates to CASSDPNRGTYEQYF. The rearrangement uses TRBV25-1 and TRBJ2-7, with 7 bases that match TRBD1. Germline V lookup: CDR1 MGHDK, CDR2 SYGVNS. This CDR3 has 15 residues. The V segment lost 3 bases and the J segment 2 bases; nucleotides outside the gene matches: 7.